This T cell receptor (beta chain) was identified during a study of T cell responses to AZD1222 COVID-19 vaccine. Study-level background: Some second doses came at about 4 weeks and others at about 12 weeks; these were pooled.

Measured with immunoSEQ multiplex PCR; TCRdb has only the in-frame clones, and not every one. The sample lists around 200,000 clones; 70% to 90% were seen once. Study results and limitations: No repertoire was sampled before or during the peak T cell response, only after it. The study found Spike-specific TCR breadth and depth rose after two AZD1222 doses. Vaccine-associated CD4 TCRs ranged over spike, dominating at 160-218 and 743-854.

About this clone itself: Its cognate antigen is unknown.

The source of this sequence is an adult in good health. This sample comprised peripheral blood, obtained on day 0 of AZD1222 vaccination.

The CDR3 reads CASSPTQGSTGELFF. The CDR3 coding sequence is TGTGCCAGCTCACCAACCCAGGGGTCCACCGGGGAGCTGTTTTTT. The chain links TRBV18 to TRBJ2-2; D is perhaps TRBD1 (6 bases). CDR3 length equals 15 residues. Trimming removed 2 bases at V and 4 bases at J, with 11 bases between. Germline V lookup: CDR1 KGHSH, CDR2 LQKENI.